The source of this T cell receptor beta chain is a study of CD8 T cells in Susac syndrome. General study points: The authors acknowledged that the study's TCR sequencing and HLA analysis involved relatively few individuals.

Note on this clonotype: The antigen is unknown.

RNA amounts of about 0.45 to 1 ug underwent reverse transcription with random hexamers. The immunoSEQ assay covered 54 Vbeta and 13 Jbeta segments for CDR3. TCRdb reanalysed the immunoSEQ multiplex PCR reads using MiXCR and keeps one entry per CDR3 protein. The sample yields approximately 220,000 distinct CDR3 sequences, approximately 95% seen once. This CDR3 is 13 amino acids long. Germline lookup yields CDR1 MNHEY and CDR2 SVGAGI. Trimming stripped 6 bases from V and 6 bases from J, with 14 bases between. The chain has TRBV6-5 and TRBJ1-2; the D gene is possibly TRBD1 (5 bases). Sequencing input: CD4+ T cells from PBMCs. The sequence was obtained from a human donor with multiple sclerosis. The CDR3 sequence: CASRPGGGNGYTF. The CDR3 DNA follows: TGTGCCAGCAGACCCGGGGGAGGGAATGGCTACACCTTC.